This T cell receptor beta chain derives from a study of cytomegalovirus exposure and HLA in healthy donors. From germline, CDR1 is MDHEN and CDR2 SYDVKM. This CDR3 region has 12 residues. V dropped 4 bases and J dropped 4 bases, with 7 bases sitting between them. Here immunoSEQ multiplex PCR was the method, and the copy in TCRdb shows in-frame clones only, minus some. The repertoire holds some 140,000 clones, with around 90% as singletons. The chain employs TRBV28 and TRBJ1-2, with D uncertain. Material: PBMCs. The TCR comes from a woman aged 25 to 39 in good health and CMV-seropositive. In DNA, the CDR3 is TGTGCCAGCAGTTCCCCTCCCTATGGCTACACCTTC. Translated, it gives CASSSPPYGYTF.